This TCR beta chain is from a study of cytomegalovirus exposure and HLA in healthy donors. General study points: Listed as cytomegalovirus-associated were 150 or so TCR beta chains. Being productive about 87% or about 30% of the time was typical of most TCR beta V segments in an earlier analysis.

The PCR ran on 60 Vbeta and 13 Jbeta primers. Assay: immunoSEQ multiplex PCR; the TCRdb copy retains only in-frame clones and omits some. This sample carries around 50,000 clones, with approximately 6.6% going to the ten biggest clones. Comments on this clone: Its antigen remains unknown.

CDR1 MDHEN and CDR2 SYDVKM come from the germline V gene. V lost 6 bases and J lost 10, with 13 bases in between. The CDR3 consists of 12 residues. V usage is TRBV28 and J usage is TRBJ2-1, with a tentative D call TRBD1 (5 bases). The TCR sequence derives from a male donor in good health and CMV-seropositive. Sequences were obtained from PBMCs. CDR3 sequence (DNA): TGTGCCAGCAGCCACAGGTTACGAGAGCAGTTCTTC. Its translation is CASSHRLREQFF. The full variable domain, rest sourced from reference TRBV28 and TRBJ2-1, is DVKVTQSSRYLVKRTGEKVFLECVQDMDHENMFWYRQDPGLGLRLIYFSYDVKMKEKGDIPEGYSVSREKKERFSLILESASTNQTSMYLCASSHRLREQFFGPGTRLTVL.